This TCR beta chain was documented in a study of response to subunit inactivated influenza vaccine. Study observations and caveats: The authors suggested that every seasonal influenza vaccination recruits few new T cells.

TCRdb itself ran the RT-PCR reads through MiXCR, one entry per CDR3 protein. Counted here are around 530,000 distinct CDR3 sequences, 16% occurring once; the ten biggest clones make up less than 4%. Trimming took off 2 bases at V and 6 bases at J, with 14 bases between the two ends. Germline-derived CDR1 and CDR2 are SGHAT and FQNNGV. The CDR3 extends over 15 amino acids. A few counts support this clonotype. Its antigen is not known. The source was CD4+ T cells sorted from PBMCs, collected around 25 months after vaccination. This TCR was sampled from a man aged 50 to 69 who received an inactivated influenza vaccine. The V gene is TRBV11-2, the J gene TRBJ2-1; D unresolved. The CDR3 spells CASSLIPTPRNEQFF. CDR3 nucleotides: TGTGCCAGCAGCTTAATCCCTACCCCCCGCAATGAGCAGTTCTTC.